This T cell receptor beta chain was retrieved from a study of CD8 T cells in Susac syndrome. RNA amounts of about 0.5 to 1 ug underwent reverse transcription with random hexamers. TCRdb passed the immunoSEQ multiplex PCR reads through MiXCR, listing each CDR3 protein once. This table holds about 200,000 distinct CDR3 sequences, roughly nine tenths found once. Sequencing of TCR beta drew on CD8+ and CD4+ T cells from blood. The clonotype comes from a human donor with Susac syndrome. The material sequenced was CD4+ T cells from PBMCs.

CDR3 sequence (DNA): TGCGCCAGCAGCTTGGTAGGACAGCAGAGCGGTGGGTATGGCTACACCTTC. Residues: CASSLVGQQSGGYGYTF. J is TRBJ1-2 and V is TRBV5-1; TRBD1 might be the D (6 bases). Germline CDR1 SGHRS, CDR2 YFSETQ. Trimming shortened V by 0 bases and J by 5 bases, and 20 bases separated the two germline ends. This CDR3 has 17 residues.